This T cell receptor (beta chain) was identified during a study of blood T cell repertoires in COVID-19. This clone has more than one count but fewer than ten. Germline-derived CDR1 and CDR2 are LGHDT and YNNKEL (reference sequence). The CDR3 runs to 15 residues. Trimming took 2 bases from V and 5 from J, leaving 13 bases between them. Sequencing was performed with immunoSEQ multiplex PCR; in TCRdb, only in-frame clones are kept and a portion is missing. This sample has tens of thousands of clones, with approximately 79% found just once. This chain joins TRBV3-1 (or the pseudogene TRBV3-2) and TRBJ2-1; no clear D gene. The sequence came from a human donor with acute or convalescent COVID-19. The donor label of this sample is uncertain. Sequencing was performed on peripheral blood. Written as DNA, the CDR3 is TGTGCCAGCAGCCAAATGGCGGCGAGAAACAATGAGCAGTTCTTC. It codes for CASSQMAARNNEQFF.